Detailed here is one TCR beta chain. The data belong to a study of blood T cell repertoires in COVID-19. The wider study: Samples of COVID-19 (acute and convalescent) were obtained from the United States, Italy and Spain. PBMCs, B-cell-depleted T cells, or T cells provided the cDNA or gDNA that made up the material.

V lost 10 bases and J lost 7; bases outside the gene matches: 2. Looked up from germline, CDR1 is LNHDA and CDR2 is SQIVND (reference sequence). The length of the CDR3 is 12 residues. As originally analysed: The authors estimated nucleated cell counts from reference gene primer amplification. Clones were sequenced by immunoSEQ multiplex PCR, and TCRdb holds only the in-frame ones, with some missing. For V, J and clone size, that table is used; D and trimming come from the DNA. The sample carries around 200,000 clones, 83% recorded once. Seattle patients were enrolled during active infection and followed longitudinally.

The rearrangement uses TRBV19 and TRBJ1-6, with 9 positions matching TRBD1. The origin of this receptor is a woman aged 25 to 39 with COVID-19, enrolled during active disease. The specimen was peripheral blood. This chain's CDR3 is CATGQGNSPLHF. As DNA, the CDR3 is TGTGCCACGGGACAGGGCAATTCACCCCTCCACTTT. The complete variable domain, with remaining parts taken from reference TRBV19 and TRBJ1-6, reads DGGITQSPKYLFRKEGQNVTLSCEQNLNHDAMYWYRQDPGQGLRLIYYSQIVNDFQKGDIAEGYSVSREKKESFPLTVTSAQKNPTAFYLCATGQGNSPLHFGNGTRLTVT.